This T cell receptor (beta chain) stems from a study of regulatory T cells in long-lasting Graves disease. CDR3-region Arm-PCR and iRepertoire HTBI primers produced the TCR beta libraries. TCRdb re-called the multiplex PCR reads through MiXCR, storing one row per CDR3 protein. The sample records around 480,000 distinct CDR3 sequences, roughly 16% being singletons. Time point meaning: newly diagnosed GD, antithyroid drugs for less than 3 months. From PBMCs, RNA was extracted and then used to make the TCR library. This clonotype appeared many times. A junction boundary mismatches the germline segment, possibly from a read error. The CDR3 is 14 residues long. Germline V gives CDR1 SNHLY, CDR2 FYNNEI. The same data also went into a second study, on T cells in Graves' hyperthyroidism and ophthalmopathy.

J is TRBJ1-5 and V is TRBV2; weak D call: TRBD1 (5 bases). The sample consisted of peripheral blood mononuclear cells (PBMCs), taken at new diagnosis, from a patient treated with antithyroid drugs. This receptor was obtained from a woman aged 40-65 years with Graves disease. CDR3 in amino acids: CASSAGGGNQPQHF. In nucleotides, the CDR3 is TGCGCCAGCAGCGCGGGCGGGGGAAATCAGCCCCAGCATTTT.